These 12 T cell receptor beta chains originate from one sample sequenced in a study of regulatory T cells in long-lasting Graves disease. TCR beta libraries were built with iRepertoire HTBI primers and Arm-PCR of CDR3 regions. TCRdb reprocessed the multiplex PCR reads via MiXCR and lists one record per CDR3 protein. The sample shows around 450,000 distinct CDR3 sequences, around 15% of them seen only once. Time point defined: newly diagnosed GD, antithyroid drugs for less than 3 months. From RNA extracted from PBMCs, the TCR library was made. The sample was also reused in another study, on T cells in Graves' hyperthyroidism and ophthalmopathy.

The specimen comprised peripheral blood mononuclear cells (PBMCs), sampled at new diagnosis, from a patient treated with antithyroid drugs. Receptor source: a man in his forties with Graves disease.

The chain uses TRBV7-9 and TRBJ2-1; 11 positions agree with TRBD2. The CDR3 spans 16 residues. The junction had 8 bases not matched to a gene; V was cut back by 1 base and J by 9 bases. Germline lookup yields CDR1 SEHNR and CDR2 FQNEAQ (reference sequence). In nucleotides, the CDR3 is TGTGCCAGCAGCTTAGGGGGTGGTAGCGGGAGGGGTGAGCAGTTCTTC. Its protein product is CASSLGGGSGRGEQFF.

This clonotype was observed a handful of times. The chain is built from TRBV7-9 and TRBJ2-1; 11 nucleotides agree with TRBD2. Trimming removed 4 bases from V and 0 bases from J; junction bases left unmatched: 11. CDR3 length: 19 amino acids. Germline lookup yields CDR1 SEHNR and CDR2 FQNEAQ (reference sequence). Here the CDR3 DNA reads TGTGCCAGCAGCTCCACACTTACTAGCGGGAGTAGCTCCTACAATGAGCAGTTCTTC. Amino acid sequence: CASSSTLTSGSSSYNEQFF. The variable domain in full, with the rest retrieved from reference TRBV7-9 and TRBJ2-1, is DTGVSQNPRHKITKRGQNVTFRCDPISEHNRLYWYRQTLGQGPEFLTYFQNEAQLEKSRLLSDRFSAERPKGSFSTLEIQRTEQGDSAMYLCASSSTLTSGSSSYNEQFFGPGTRLTVL.

Ten or more counts support this clonotype. The chain joins TRBV5-1 to TRBJ2-1, with 10 nucleotides matching TRBD2. Germline values: CDR1 SGHRS, CDR2 YFSETQ. The CDR3 covers 14 residues. The junction had 5 bases not matched to a gene; V was cut back by 4 bases and J by 7 bases. The CDR3 loop reads CASSPGLAVNEQFF. In DNA form, the CDR3 reads TGCGCCAGCAGCCCAGGACTAGCGGTAAATGAGCAGTTCTTC. Full variable domain (outside the CDR3, taken from reference TRBV5-1 and TRBJ2-1): KAGVTQTPRYLIKTRGQQVTLSCSPISGHRSVSWYQQTPGQGLQFLFEYFSETQRNKGNFPGRFSGRQFSNSRSEMNVSTLELGDSALYLCASSPGLAVNEQFFGPGTRLTVL.

This clonotype came up many times. The chain has TRBV27 and TRBJ1-2, with D uncertain. The CDR3 length is 14 residues. Germline V gene data show CDR1 as MNHEY and CDR2 as SMNVEV (reference sequence). V was trimmed by 2 bases and J by 9 bases, leaving 16 bases between them. CDR3 in DNA: TGTGCCAGCAGTTTAGGGATGAGGGTTGGGAGCTACACCTTC. Encoded protein: CASSLGMRVGSYTF.

This clonotype showed up many times. The V gene is TRBV30, the J gene TRBJ2-1; the D gene is possibly TRBD2 (6 bases). The germline V gene has CDR1 GTSNPN and CDR2 SVGIG (reference sequence). Trimming stripped 5 bases from V and 7 bases from J, with 18 bases between. The CDR3 is made up of 14 amino acids. CDR3 coding DNA: TGTGCCTGGGGTCCGGGACTTGGATTAAATGAGCAGTTCTTC. This codes for CAWGPGLGLNEQFF.

There are a few counts of this clonotype. This chain links TRBV29-1 with TRBJ1-5, with D uncertain. CDR3 length: 14 amino acids. Germline V lookup: CDR1 SQVTM, CDR2 ANQGSEA. Between the trimmed V and J ends, which lost 8 bases and 0 bases, there was a span of 14 bases. CDR3 bases: TGCAGCTCTCAAGGGATGCATAGCAATCAGCCCCAGCATTTT. As protein: CSSQGMHSNQPQHF. The variable domain in full, completed from reference TRBV29-1 and TRBJ1-5, reads SAVISQKPSRDICQRGTSLTIQCQVDSQVTMMFWYRQQPGQSLTLIATANQGSEATYESGFVIDKFPISRPNLTFSTLTVSNMSPEDSSIYLCSSQGMHSNQPQHFGDGTRLSIL.

The CDR3 is CASSPQASGRGYEQFF. DNA for the CDR3: TGTGCCAGCAGCCCCCAGGCTAGCGGGAGGGGTTATGAGCAGTTCTTC. The gene calls are TRBV9 and TRBJ2-1; 12 nucleotides align to TRBD2. Germline V gene sequence: CDR1 SGDLS, CDR2 YYNGEE. J lost 8 bases, V lost 4 bases, and 10 bases had no gene match. This CDR3 has 16 amino acids.

This clonotype was detected many times. The J gene is TRBJ2-7, the V gene TRBV27; TRBD1 is a possible D gene (5 bases). V lost 5 bases and J lost 3, with 11 bases in between. This CDR3 spans 13 amino acids. CDR1 is MNHEY and CDR2 is SMNVEV in the germline V gene (reference sequence). DNA for the CDR3: TGTGCCAGCAGTAAGGACACAGACTACGAGCAGTACTTC. Residues: CASSKDTDYEQYF.

The genes are TRBV15 and TRBJ2-3, with D maybe TRBD2 (5 bases). Germline CDR1 LNHNV, CDR2 YYDKDF (reference sequence). CDR3 length: 15 amino acids. Trimming left V 5 bases short and J 2 bases short, with 14 bases between. The CDR3, as DNA: TGTGCCACCAGCGTTTCTTCAGACTACACAGATACGCAGTATTTT. Amino acids: CATSVSSDYTDTQYF.

The chain uses TRBV19 and TRBJ1-1; D not resolved. The V and J ends lost 2 bases and 1 base respectively, with 11 bases between them. This CDR3 has 15 amino acids. Looked up from germline, CDR1 is LNHDA and CDR2 is SQIVND (reference sequence). CDR3 nucleotides: TGTGCCAGTAGTATAACCCATGGGAAGAACACTGAAGCTTTCTTT. It specifies CASSITHGKNTEAFF.

CDR3: CATSDRDWSSGANVLTF. For the CDR3, the DNA is TGTGCCACCAGTGATAGGGACTGGAGCTCTGGGGCCAACGTCCTGACTTTC. The chain has TRBV24-1 and TRBJ2-6; perhaps TRBD2 as D (6 bases). The V gene's germline CDR1 is KGHDR and CDR2 SFDVKD. The CDR3 has 17 amino acids. The V gene lost 3 bases and the J gene lost 0 bases, with 11 bases spanning the gap.

The rearrangement uses TRBV7-2 and TRBJ2-4; D is unclear. The CDR3 sequence is 14 residues long. Trimming removed 1 base at V and 0 bases at J, with 4 bases between. CDR1 is SGHTA, CDR2 FQGNSA, per germline. Written as DNA, the CDR3 is TGTGCCAGCAGCTTAGGGACAGCCAAAAACATTCAGTACTTC. Encoded protein: CASSLGTAKNIQYF.